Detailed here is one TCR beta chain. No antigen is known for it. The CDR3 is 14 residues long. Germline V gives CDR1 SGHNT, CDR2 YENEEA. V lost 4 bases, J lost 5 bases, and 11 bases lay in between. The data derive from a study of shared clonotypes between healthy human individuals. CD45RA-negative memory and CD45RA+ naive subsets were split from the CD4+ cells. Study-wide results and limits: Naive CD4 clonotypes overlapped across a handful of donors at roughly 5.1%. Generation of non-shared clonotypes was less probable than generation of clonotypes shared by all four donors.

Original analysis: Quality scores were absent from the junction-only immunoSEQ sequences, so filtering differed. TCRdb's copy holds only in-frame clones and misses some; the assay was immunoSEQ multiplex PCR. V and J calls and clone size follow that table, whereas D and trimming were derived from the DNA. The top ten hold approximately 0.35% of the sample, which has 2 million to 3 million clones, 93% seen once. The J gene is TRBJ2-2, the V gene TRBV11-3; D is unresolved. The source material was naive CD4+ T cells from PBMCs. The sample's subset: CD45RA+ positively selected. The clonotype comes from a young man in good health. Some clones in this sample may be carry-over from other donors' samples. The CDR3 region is CASSSPAVTGELFF. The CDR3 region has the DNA TGTGCCAGCAGCTCCCCGGCTGTAACCGGGGAGCTGTTTTTT.